This is a list of T cell receptor beta chains from one sample in a study of blood T cell repertoires in COVID-19. TCRdb's copy holds only in-frame clones and misses some; the assay was immunoSEQ multiplex PCR. The repertoire consists of under 350,000 clones, with approximately 83% occurring once and the leading ten covering approximately 9.9%. Source material: peripheral blood. These receptors all come from a woman aged 70 to 79 with acute or convalescent COVID-19. The CDR3 runs from the conserved cysteine through the conserved F or W. Each record gives: J gene, D gene, V gene, CDR3 protein. D genes are given only for firm matches.

TRBJ1-6,NA,TRBV7-9,CASSLQGMGNSPLHF
TRBJ2-2,NA,TRBV9,CASSVAAEGSGELFF
TRBJ1-4,NA,TRBV15,CATSRDLRGKLFF
TRBJ1-3,TRBD1,TRBV19,CASSNARTGVYSGNTIYF
TRBJ2-4,NA,TRBV27,CASSFGEAQNIQYF
TRBJ1-3,NA,TRBV10-3,CAIMRPSGNTIYF
TRBJ2-7,NA,TRBV6-5,CASTVPSGEQYF
TRBJ2-5,NA,TRBV2,CASSRELGETQYF
TRBJ1-1,NA,TRBV18,CASSPIFWTVGREAFF
TRBJ2-2,NA,TRBV5-6,CASSLSGVITGELFF
TRBJ1-3,NA,TRBV6-5,CASRRNREFGNTIYF
TRBJ1-1,NA,TRBV7-3,CASSLTDKHTEAFF
TRBJ1-5,NA,TRBV7-3,CASSLTGGQKYSNQPQHF
TRBJ2-7,TRBD1,TRBV27,CASSYYRGHEQYF
TRBJ2-1,NA,TRBV30,CAWSVVRGNLNEQFF
TRBJ1-2,NA,TRBV4-1,CASSQEALPGYGYTF
TRBJ1-6,NA,TRBV2,CASRVDRRSYNSPLHF
TRBJ1-6,NA,TRBV5-5,CASSREGVSPLHF
TRBJ2-1,NA,TRBV12-5,CASGLVLSLRDTVNEQFF
TRBJ1-5,NA,TRBV7-9,CASSFGSNQPQHF
TRBJ1-6,NA,TRBV14,CASSQASHTSPLHF
TRBJ1-6,NA,TRBV5-1,CASSLQGSSYNSPLHF
TRBJ2-1,NA,TRBV6-1,CASSEWGQGLREQFF
TRBJ2-2,NA,TRBV6-5,CASIRHQNTGELFF
TRBJ1-2,NA,TRBV6-5,CASSYQRANYGYTF
TRBJ2-5,NA,TRBV3-1/TRBV3-2,CASSQGTLGETQYF
TRBJ1-2,NA,TRBV11-2,CASSQLSPSYGYTF
TRBJ2-2,TRBD2,TRBV27,CASSLRGRPNTGELFF
TRBJ2-5,TRBD1,TRBV10-2,CASTPGQGQETQYF
TRBJ2-7,TRBD1,TRBV2,CASLQGANSYEQYF
TRBJ1-1,NA,TRBV7-9,CASSSPSTAMNTEAFF
TRBJ1-2,NA,TRBV2,CASSDMRGWDYGYTF
TRBJ2-3,TRBD2,TRBV4-1,CASSQEGTGGPYDTQYF
TRBJ2-5,NA,TRBV3-1/TRBV3-2,CASSGGLQGETQYF
TRBJ2-4,TRBD1,TRBV11-2,CASSDRWAGTGQNIQYF
TRBJ2-5,NA,TRBV18,CASSPSGGPETQYF
TRBJ2-2,TRBD1,TRBV5-8,CASSPDRDLAGELFF
TRBJ1-5,TRBD1,TRBV19,CASSLTGGHQPQHF
TRBJ2-1,TRBD2,TRBV24-1,CATSDFERGGSGEQFF
TRBJ1-1,NA,TRBV6-5,CAGHRLGKTEAFF
TRBJ1-1,TRBD1,TRBV5-1,CASRGQGMNTEAFF
TRBJ1-2,TRBD1,TRBV14,CASSHGTGEAYTF
TRBJ1-5,NA,TRBV3-1/TRBV3-2,CASSPAAGSNQPQHF
TRBJ2-7,TRBD1,TRBV18,CASSRRDRGLGEQYF
TRBJ2-7,NA,TRBV5-1,CASSFSGGRYEQYF
TRBJ2-1,TRBD2,TRBV12-5,CASTGGSVYNEQFF
TRBJ2-1,NA,TRBV12-5,CASGLDGVGEQFF
TRBJ2-7,TRBD1,TRBV27,CASSFLQDRASSYEQYF
TRBJ2-7,TRBD1,TRBV7-9,CASSRPGTGPSSYEQYF
TRBJ2-3,NA,TRBV6-2/TRBV6-3,CASSYTSPTDTQYF